Each of the 18 T cell receptor beta chains below was sequenced from the same sample in a study of T cell repertoires in cytomegalovirus infection. Using its own MiXCR run on the reads, TCRdb lists one record per CDR3 protein. There are about 700,000 distinct CDR3 sequences in the sample; 33% occur only once, and over 15% lies in the top ten. No antigen is known for these receptors. The material sequenced was cultured PBMCs, taken from culture after CMV antigen stimulation. The receptor source for this set is a human donor in good health (CMV status not recorded). Some clones in this sample may be carry-over from other donors' samples.

This clonotype has a handful of counts. The gene calls are TRBV12-5 and TRBJ1-5, with D unresolved. V dropped 3 bases and J dropped 7 bases, with 10 bases sitting between them. The germline V gene encodes CDR1 LGHNT and CDR2 FRNRAP. This CDR3 has 13 amino acids. This CDR3 is CASGFDIDQPQHF. The CDR3 bases are TGTGCTAGTGGTTTCGATATCGACCAGCCCCAGCATTTT.

The CDR3 loop is CASSFLVDEQFF. CDR3 nucleotides: TGTGCCAGCAGCTTCTTAGTCGATGAGCAGTTCTTC. The chain combines TRBV7-9 with TRBJ2-1; no definite D call. V lost 3 bases and J 8 bases, leaving 8 bases between the germline ends. There are 12 residues in the CDR3. CDR1 is SEHNR and CDR2 is FQNEAQ in the germline V gene (reference sequence).

The chain combines TRBV6-1 with TRBJ2-3, with TRBD1 identical over 8 bases. V lost 6 bases to trimming and J lost 5 bases; unmatched junction nucleotides: 4. The V gene's germline CDR1 is MNHNS and CDR2 SASEGT. The CDR3 is 13 amino acids. CDR3 bases: TGTGCCAGCAGCTGGACAGGGTTAGATACGCAGTATTTT. It encodes CASSWTGLDTQYF.

This clonotype was seen many times. The chain recombines TRBV7-2 with TRBJ1-5; D call uncertain. V lost 3 bases and J lost 4, with 7 bases in between. Germline V lookup: CDR1 SGHTA, CDR2 FQGNSA. The length of the CDR3 is 13 residues. The CDR3 protein is CASSFYVNQPQHF. The CDR3 nucleotides read TGTGCCAGCAGCTTCTATGTTAATCAGCCCCAGCATTTT.

There are a few counts of this clonotype. V gene TRBV20-1 combines with J gene TRBJ2-5; D is possibly TRBD1 or TRBD2 (7 bases each). Trimming took off 1 base at V and 5 bases at J, with 14 bases between the two ends. CDR1 and CDR2 from the germline V gene are DFQATT and SNEGSKA (reference sequence). This CDR3 contains 14 residues. The DNA for the CDR3 is TGCAGTGCTAGAGCAGGGGGGGGTAGGGAGACCCAGTACTTC. Translated: CSARAGGGRETQYF.

The chain links TRBV6-6 to TRBJ2-7; D call uncertain. The CDR3 is 16 amino acids. From germline, CDR1 is MNHNY and CDR2 SVGAGI (reference sequence). Between the trimmed V and J ends, which lost 0 bases and 0 bases, there was a span of 12 bases. The CDR3 nucleotides read TGTGCCAGCAGTTACTCGGCCGGGCTGAGCTCCTACGAGCAGTACTTC. Translation: CASSYSAGLSSYEQYF.

Only a few counts were recorded for this clonotype. This chain connects TRBV28 to TRBJ2-1, with D unresolved. The CDR3 spans 13 residues. CDR1 and CDR2 from the germline V gene are MDHEN and SYDVKM. V was trimmed by 7 bases and J by 0 bases, leaving 7 bases between them. The CDR3 coding sequence is TGTGCCAGCATTCGACACTCCTACAATGAGCAGTTCTTC. Protein product: CASIRHSYNEQFF.

This clonotype has only a few counts. V and J are TRBV12-3 or TRBV12-4 and TRBJ2-5; 8 nucleotides match TRBD1. This CDR3 spans 14 amino acids. The V and J ends lost 6 bases and 4 bases, in that order; junction bases with no gene match: 7. The CDR3 region is CASRDTGGRETQYF. The CDR3 DNA is TGTGCCAGCAGAGACACAGGGGGGAGAGAGACCCAGTACTTC.

This clonotype was observed a few times. J is TRBJ2-7 and V is TRBV20-1, with 7 bases fitting TRBD2. The CDR3 consists of 13 residues. V lost 3 bases, J lost 2 bases, and 4 bases stayed unmatched. Germline CDR1 reads DFQATT; CDR2 reads SNEGSKA (reference sequence). The CDR3 sequence: CSARGGGTYEQYF. The CDR3 DNA follows: TGCAGTGCTAGGGGCGGGGGAACCTACGAGCAGTACTTC.

This clonotype came up a few times. The rearrangement joins TRBV7-2 to TRBJ2-1; D ambiguous. CDR1 SGHTA and CDR2 FQGNSA come from the germline V gene. The V and J ends lost 5 bases and 10 bases respectively, with 9 bases between them. The CDR3 runs 11 residues. The CDR3 here is CASSRLGEQFF. CDR3 DNA sequence: TGTGCCAGCAGCCGTCTGGGAGAGCAGTTCTTC.

The chain is built from TRBV12-3 or TRBV12-4 and TRBJ1-5; D gene ambiguous. Between the trimmed V and J ends, which lost 8 bases and 0 bases, there was a span of 11 bases. This CDR3 is 14 amino acids long. CDR3 sequence (DNA): TGTGCCAGCCTGCGAGATTATAGCAATCAGCCCCAGCATTTT. This gives the protein CASLRDYSNQPQHF.

The rearrangement uses TRBV4-2 and TRBJ2-1; 8 bases line up with TRBD2. Germline V gene data show CDR1 as LGHNA and CDR2 as YNFKEQ. Unmatched junction bases numbered 10, after V lost 5 bases and J lost 7 bases. This CDR3 region has 15 residues. Here the CDR3 reads CASSWGGIAGNEQFF. As DNA, the CDR3 is TGTGCCAGCAGCTGGGGGGGCATAGCGGGGAATGAGCAGTTCTTC.

V is TRBV7-2 and J is TRBJ1-1; no definite D call. Germline V lookup: CDR1 SGHTA, CDR2 FQGNSA. The V end was cut by 1 base, the J end by 2 bases, with 11 bases between. The CDR3 runs 15 residues. CDR3: CASSLEGLGNTEAFF. CDR3 coding DNA: TGTGCCAGCAGCTTAGAAGGACTGGGAAACACTGAAGCTTTCTTT.

This clonotype was observed a handful of times. The V and J genes are TRBV7-2 and TRBJ2-7; D is tentatively TRBD1 or TRBD2 (5 bases each). The germline V gene encodes CDR1 SGHTA and CDR2 FQGNSA. This CDR3 has 15 residues. Trimming removed 3 bases at V and 0 bases at J, with 12 bases between. CDR3 bases: TGTGCCAGCAGCTTTGATGGGGACGTCTCCTACGAGCAGTACTTC. Translating it yields CASSFDGDVSYEQYF.

This clonotype showed up just a few times. This rearrangement joins TRBV28 to TRBJ1-5, with D hard to call. Germline V gene lookup returns CDR1 MDHEN and CDR2 SYDVKM. The V and J ends lost 2 bases and 5 bases respectively, with 4 bases between them. The CDR3 length is 12 residues. Here the CDR3 DNA reads TGTGCCAGCAGTTTAATGGATCAGCCCCAGCATTTT. Protein sequence: CASSLMDQPQHF.

This clonotype has a handful of counts. The V and J genes are TRBV6-5 and TRBJ1-2; the D gene is possibly TRBD1 (5 bases). V lost 0 bases to trimming and J lost 4 bases, with 15 bases between them. The CDR3 runs to 16 residues. Germline-derived CDR1 and CDR2 are MNHEY and SVGAGI. The CDR3, as DNA: TGTGCCAGCAGTTACTCGAGTGGACAAGCTCCCTATGGCTACACCTTC. This translates into CASSYSSGQAPYGYTF.

The chain is built from TRBV5-4 and TRBJ2-7; 10 nucleotides align to TRBD1. With 7 bases clipped from V and 2 bases from J, the junction kept 9 bases outside the gene matches. The CDR3 runs 15 residues. The germline V gene encodes CDR1 SGHNT and CDR2 YYREEE (reference sequence). The CDR3 coding sequence is TGTGCCAGCTCACCCACCGGGACAGGGGCCTACGAGCAGTACTTC. It codes for CASSPTGTGAYEQYF.

This clonotype was seen ten or more times. The chain links TRBV7-2 to TRBJ1-1; a possible D gene is TRBD1 (5 bases). This CDR3 comprises 15 residues. Germline assignment: CDR1 SGHTA and CDR2 FQGNSA. The V end was cut by 2 bases, the J end by 6 bases, with 16 bases between. CDR3 sequence (DNA): TGTGCCAGCAGCTTATCCGGCAGGGTTGAAGCTGAAGCTTTCTTT. This translates into CASSLSGRVEAEAFF.